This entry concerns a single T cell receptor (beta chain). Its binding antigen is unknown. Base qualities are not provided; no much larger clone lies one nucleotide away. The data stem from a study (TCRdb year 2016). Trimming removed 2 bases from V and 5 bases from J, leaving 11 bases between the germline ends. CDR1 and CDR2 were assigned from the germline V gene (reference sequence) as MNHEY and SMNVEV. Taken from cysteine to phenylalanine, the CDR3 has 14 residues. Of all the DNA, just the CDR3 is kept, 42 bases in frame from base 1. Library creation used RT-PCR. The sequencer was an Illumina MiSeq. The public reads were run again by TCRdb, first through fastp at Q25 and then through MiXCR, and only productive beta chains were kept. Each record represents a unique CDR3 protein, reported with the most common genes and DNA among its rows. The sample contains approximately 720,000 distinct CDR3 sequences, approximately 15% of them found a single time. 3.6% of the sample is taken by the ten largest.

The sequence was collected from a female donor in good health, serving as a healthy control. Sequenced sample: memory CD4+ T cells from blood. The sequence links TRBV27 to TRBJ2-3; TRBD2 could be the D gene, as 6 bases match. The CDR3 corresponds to CASSLAQGGDTQYF. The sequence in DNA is TGTGCCAGCAGTTTAGCGCAGGGAGGAGATACGCAGTATTTT.